Following are 32 T cell receptor beta chains from one sample sequenced in a study of identical twins. TCRdb independently ran MiXCR on the 5' RACE reads; one entry per CDR3 protein. The sample comprises about 200,000 distinct CDR3 sequences, around 6.9% of which are singletons, and around 1.8% rests with the top ten. This sample also appeared in a second study, on yellow fever vaccine responses in identical twins.

Sequencing was performed on memory (CD45RO+) T cells sorted from blood. The receptors originated from a woman aged 18 to 35 in good health.

The table lists this clonotype with many counts. The chain recombines TRBV20-1 with TRBJ1-5; a weak D match, TRBD1 (6 bases). This CDR3 contains 17 residues. V lost 2 bases, J lost 0 bases, and 17 bases lay in between. CDR1 and CDR2 (germline): DFQATT, SNEGSKA (reference sequence). CDR3 nucleotide sequence: TGCAGTGCTAGATGGGGACAAGGGAGCAGTAGCAATCAGCCCCAGCATTTT. Translated: CSARWGQGSSSNQPQHF.

This clonotype was observed a handful of times. This sequence joins TRBV7-3 and TRBJ1-1; D unresolved. Trimming took off 5 bases at V and 3 bases at J, with 10 bases between the two ends. The germline V gene encodes CDR1 SGHTA and CDR2 FQGTGA. CDR3 size: 13 residues. CDR3 sequence reads: CASSVVRDTEAFF. CDR3 DNA sequence: TGTGCCAGCAGCGTCGTCAGAGACACTGAAGCTTTCTTT.

V is TRBV7-2 and J is TRBJ2-1, with D possibly being TRBD2 (7 bases). The germline gives CDR1 SGHTA, CDR2 FQGNSA. The CDR3 loop spans 14 amino acids. Trimming stripped 3 bases from V and 8 bases from J, with 14 bases between. CDR3 residues: CASSFGGGTYEQFF. The CDR3 DNA follows: TGTGCCAGCAGCTTCGGCGGGGGCACCTATGAGCAGTTCTTC.

In its sample, this clonotype was seen a few times. V and J are TRBV7-9 and TRBJ1-2; no definite D call. CDR1 and CDR2 from the germline V gene are SEHNR and FQNEAQ (reference sequence). The CDR3 loop spans 13 amino acids. V lost 5 bases and J 14 bases, leaving 21 bases between the germline ends. The CDR3 DNA sequence: TGTGCCAGCAGCCCCCCTCGCAGGCGCCACCTTACCTTC. Translating gives CASSPPRRRHLTF.

This chain joins TRBV6-5 and TRBJ2-5; 9 bases align to TRBD1. Losses at the gene ends were 1 base for V and 3 bases for J; bases not matched to a gene: 9. Germline lookup yields CDR1 MNHEY and CDR2 SVGAGI. The CDR3 runs to 17 residues. The CDR3 nucleotides read TGTGCCAGCAGTTACTTGGGACAGGGCTTACTAAAAGAGACCCAGTACTTC. Translated, it gives CASSYLGQGLLKETQYF.

This chain links TRBV12-3 or TRBV12-4 with TRBJ2-3; 10 bases fit TRBD1. The CDR3 totals 15 residues. After removal of 6 bases from V and 1 base from J, the junction contained 4 bases not matched to a gene. The CDR3 sequence: CASSTGTGGTDTQYF. The CDR3 DNA reads as TGTGCCAGCAGCACCGGGACAGGGGGCACAGATACGCAGTATTTT.

This clonotype was seen only a few times. The chain carries TRBV3-1 and TRBJ2-1; 7 nucleotides agree with TRBD1. V was pared by 5 bases and J by 2 bases, with 3 bases of the junction left unmatched. Germline V gene data show CDR1 as LGHDT and CDR2 as YNNKEL (reference sequence). The CDR3 sequence is 14 residues long. The CDR3 DNA sequence: TGTGCCAGCAGCTCGGGACAGACCTACAATGAGCAGTTCTTC. Amino acid sequence: CASSSGQTYNEQFF.

This clonotype showed up just a few times. The gene calls are TRBV5-1 and TRBJ2-2; 7 bases are a match to TRBD1. The V gene end was trimmed by 3 bases and the J gene end by 2 bases; junction bases not matched to a gene: 7. Germline V gene lookup returns CDR1 SGHRS and CDR2 YFSETQ. The CDR3 runs 16 residues. CDR3 coding DNA: TGCGCCAGCAGCTCCCAGGGGGTGGCAAACACCGGGGAGCTGTTTTTT. This codes for CASSSQGVANTGELFF.

This clonotype showed up just a few times. This chain joins TRBV6-4 and TRBJ2-1; maybe TRBD2 (6 bases). Germline values: CDR1 MRHNA, CDR2 SNTAGT. With 3 bases removed from V and 4 bases from J, the gap between germline ends came to 10 bases. The CDR3 totals 14 residues. The CDR3 protein is CASSEGGAYNEQFF. Written as DNA, the CDR3 is TGTGCCAGCAGTGAGGGGGGAGCATACAATGAGCAGTTCTTC.

The V gene is TRBV11-2, the J gene TRBJ2-1; TRBD2 matches at 12 bases. Germline-derived CDR1 and CDR2 are SGHAT and FQNNGV. The CDR3 extends over 13 amino acids. The ends lost 0 bases at V and 15 bases at J; junction bases unmatched: 3. The CDR3 sequence is CASSLDPSGGGFF. CDR3 in DNA: TGTGCCAGCAGCTTAGATCCTAGCGGGGGGGGGTTCTTC. Supplemented by reference TRBV11-2 and TRBJ2-1, the full variable domain reads EAGVAQSPRYKIIEKRQSVAFWCNPISGHATLYWYQQILGQGPKLLIQFQNNGVVDDSQLPKDRFSAERLKGVDSTLKIQPAKLEDSAVYLCASSLDPSGGGFFGPGTRLTVL.

This clonotype was seen many times. The V gene is TRBV27, the J gene TRBJ1-6, with D unresolved. Trimming shortened V by 5 bases and J by 6 bases, and 8 bases separated the two germline ends. Germline CDR1 is MNHEY and CDR2 is SMNVEV (reference sequence). The CDR3 has 13 amino acids. The CDR3 region is CASSMTSNSPLHF. As DNA, the CDR3 is TGTGCCAGCAGTATGACCAGTAATTCACCCCTCCACTTT.

The table lists this clonotype with many counts. The chain is built from TRBV6-1 and TRBJ1-2; no definite D call. This CDR3 is built from 13 residues. The ends were cut back, 6 bases at V and 8 bases at J, with 16 bases in the middle. The germline V gene encodes CDR1 MNHNS and CDR2 SASEGT. CDR3 sequence: CASRSNSGRGYTF. As DNA, the CDR3 is TGTGCCAGCAGGAGCAACTCGGGTCGCGGCTACACCTTC.

This chain joins TRBV15 and TRBJ2-3; perhaps D is TRBD1 or TRBD2 (5 bases each). Germline-derived CDR1 and CDR2 are LNHNV and YYDKDF (reference sequence). CDR3 length: 15 residues. Trimming removed 0 bases at V and 5 bases at J, with 12 bases between. The chain's CDR3 is CATSRERGMRDTQYF. The CDR3 coding sequence is TGTGCCACCAGCAGAGAGAGGGGCATGAGAGATACGCAGTATTTT.

J is TRBJ2-3 and V is TRBV2; the D gene is possibly TRBD1 (5 bases). The CDR3 loop spans 12 amino acids. The V gene's germline CDR1 is SNHLY and CDR2 FYNNEI. Between the trimmed V and J ends, which lost 5 bases and 8 bases, there was a span of 11 bases. The CDR3 sequence is CASSSDMRTQYF. DNA of the CDR3: TGTGCCAGCAGTTCGGACATGCGTACGCAGTATTTT.

This clonotype was detected a few times. The CDR3 reads CSARDPGRTDTQYF. As DNA, the CDR3 is TGCAGTGCTAGAGATCCCGGGCGTACAGATACGCAGTATTTT. The chain links TRBV20-1 to TRBJ2-3; D call uncertain. The length of the CDR3 is 14 residues. Germline V CDR1 and CDR2: DFQATT, SNEGSKA (reference sequence). The V end lost 0 bases, the J end lost 3 bases, and 10 bases lay between the germline ends.

The chain is built from TRBV7-3 and TRBJ2-7, with D maybe TRBD2 (5 bases). Germline CDR1 is SGHTA and CDR2 is FQGTGA. The length of the CDR3 is 14 residues. Trimming took off 2 bases at V and 3 bases at J, with 11 bases between the two ends. DNA for the CDR3: TGTGCCAGCAGCTTAGGAGGCACCCACTACGAGCAGTACTTC. Translating gives CASSLGGTHYEQYF.

The chain couples TRBV29-1 to TRBJ2-7, with 11 bases matching TRBD1. Germline lookup yields CDR1 SQVTM and CDR2 ANQGSEA. Trimming removed 7 bases from V and 4 bases from J; junction bases left unmatched: 3. The length of the CDR3 is 12 residues. This CDR3 is CSAGQGAYEQYF. The CDR3 DNA is TGCAGCGCTGGACAGGGGGCTTACGAGCAGTACTTC.

This clonotype was picked up many times. The V call is TRBV5-1, the J call TRBJ2-7; D gene unclear. The ends were cut back, 6 bases at V and 2 bases at J, with 9 bases in the middle. CDR1 and CDR2 from the germline V gene are SGHRS and YFSETQ. The CDR3 consists of 12 residues. The CDR3 sequence: CASTSLAYEQYF. CDR3 sequence (DNA): TGCGCCAGCACCTCCCTGGCCTACGAGCAGTACTTC.

The chain carries TRBV25-1 and TRBJ2-5, with D perhaps TRBD1 (5 bases). The CDR3 is 18 residues long. The germline V gene has CDR1 MGHDK and CDR2 SYGVNS. V was clipped by 4 bases and J by 2 bases, with 23 bases between them. The CDR3, as DNA: TGTGCCAGCAGTGGAACACCTCTCAGGGCCAGGCAACAAGAGACCCAGTACTTC. Residues: CASSGTPLRARQQETQYF. Together with reference TRBV25-1 and TRBJ2-5, the CDR3 gives the full variable domain: EADIYQTPRYLVIGTGKKITLECSQTMGHDKMYWYQQDPGMELHLIHYSYGVNSTEKGDLSSESTVSRIRTEHFPLTLESARPSHTSQYLCASSGTPLRARQQETQYFGPGTRLLVL.

This clonotype came up a few times. V gene TRBV27 combines with J gene TRBJ2-3, with D perhaps matching TRBD2 (6 bases). V was cut by 9 bases and J by 4 bases, with 26 bases left in between. This CDR3 region has 17 residues. CDR1 is MNHEY and CDR2 is SMNVEV in the germline V gene (reference sequence). CDR3 region: CASSEPYGGASSDTQYF. CDR3 nucleotide sequence: TGTGCCAGTTCTGAACCCTACGGGGGAGCATCTTCAGATACGCAGTATTTT.

This clonotype was recorded at least ten times. This chain uses TRBV20-1 with TRBJ2-7; TRBD2 matches 8 bases. Germline V gene sequence: CDR1 DFQATT, CDR2 SNEGSKA (reference sequence). This CDR3 contains 17 residues. V was clipped by 7 bases and J by 0 bases; unmatched bases: 17. The CDR3 is CSGRSSVGGGSSYEQYF. CDR3 nucleotides: TGCAGTGGGAGGAGCTCCGTAGGCGGGGGGTCCTCCTACGAGCAGTACTTC.

The chain recombines TRBV6-2 or TRBV6-3 with TRBJ2-1, with 10 bases identical to TRBD2. The ends lost 0 bases at V and 7 bases at J; junction bases unmatched: 3. The CDR3 covers 15 residues. CDR1 MNHEY and CDR2 SVGEGT come from the germline V gene. CDR3 loop: CASSYSASGGNEQFF. The CDR3 DNA is TGTGCCAGCAGTTACTCGGCTAGCGGGGGTAATGAGCAGTTCTTC.

This chain connects TRBV2 to TRBJ2-5, with 12 bases fitting TRBD1. The CDR3 runs 15 residues. V gave up 4 bases and J gave up 3 bases; unmatched junction bases: 3. Germline V gene sequence: CDR1 SNHLY, CDR2 FYNNEI. This chain's CDR3 is CASSGDRGREETQYF. The CDR3 nucleotides read TGTGCCAGCAGTGGGGACAGGGGGCGCGAAGAGACCCAGTACTTC. Combining the CDR3 with reference TRBV2 and TRBJ2-5 gives the whole variable domain EPEVTQTPSHQVTQMGQEVILRCVPISNHLYFYWYRQILGQKVEFLVSFYNNEISEKSEIFDDQFSVERPDGSNFTLKIRSTKLEDSAMYFCASSGDRGREETQYFGPGTRLLVL.

The gene calls are TRBV7-9 and TRBJ2-7; D gene uncertain. The CDR3 has 13 amino acids. CDR1 and CDR2 (germline): SEHNR, FQNEAQ (reference sequence). With 1 base removed from V and 3 bases from J, the gap between germline ends came to 7 bases. The CDR3 reads CASSLGALYEQYF. The CDR3 DNA is TGTGCCAGCAGCTTAGGGGCGCTCTACGAGCAGTACTTC. Supplemented by reference TRBV7-9 and TRBJ2-7, the full variable domain reads DTGVSQNPRHKITKRGQNVTFRCDPISEHNRLYWYRQTLGQGPEFLTYFQNEAQLEKSRLLSDRFSAERPKGSFSTLEIQRTEQGDSAMYLCASSLGALYEQYFGPGTRLTVT.

This clonotype showed up many times. The chain uses TRBV12-3 or TRBV12-4 and TRBJ2-3, with TRBD1 as a possible D gene (5 bases). The CDR3 has 14 residues. Trimming took off 1 base at V and 6 bases at J, with 11 bases between the two ends. The CDR3 DNA reads TGTGCCAGCAGTTTAGGACAGTGGTCCGATACGCAGTATTTT. Its translation is CASSLGQWSDTQYF.

The table lists this clonotype with many counts. The rearrangement uses TRBV25-1 and TRBJ2-5; tentative D call: TRBD2 (5 bases). This CDR3 is 14 amino acids long. V lost 2 bases and J lost 1, with 8 bases in between. Per the germline V gene, CDR1 is MGHDK and CDR2 is SYGVNS. The DNA of the CDR3 is TGTGCCAGCAGTGAACGGACTTTCCAAGAGACCCAGTACTTC. Translated, it gives CASSERTFQETQYF.

This clonotype was picked up a small number of times. The rearrangement uses TRBV20-1 and TRBJ2-7; TRBD2 agrees at 11 bases. The ends lost 3 bases at V and 2 bases at J; junction bases unmatched: 18. The CDR3 contains 19 residues. Germline-derived CDR1 and CDR2 are DFQATT and SNEGSKA (reference sequence). The CDR3 protein is CSARGGRDRLAGGTYEQYF. The CDR3 region has the DNA TGCAGTGCTAGGGGGGGTAGGGACAGGCTAGCGGGGGGCACCTACGAGCAGTACTTC.

The table lists this clonotype with a few counts. V gene TRBV20-1 combines with J gene TRBJ2-1; 13 bases align to TRBD2. The CDR3 is 15 amino acids. The junction had 9 bases not matched to a gene; V was cut back by 6 bases and J by 7 bases. Germline values: CDR1 DFQATT, CDR2 SNEGSKA (reference sequence). The CDR3 DNA is TGCAGTGCAGCAACCGGGACTAGCGGGAATAATGAGCAGTTCTTC. This gives the protein CSAATGTSGNNEQFF.

The table lists this clonotype with many counts. The rearrangement links TRBV7-2 to TRBJ1-3; D unclear. The V end lost 5 bases, the J end lost 4 bases, and 3 bases lay between the germline ends. The CDR3 has 11 residues. Germline CDR1 is SGHTA and CDR2 is FQGNSA. The CDR3 sequence: CASSLGNTIYF. CDR3 DNA sequence: TGTGCCAGCAGCCTGGGAAACACCATATATTTT.

This clonotype was seen at least ten times. The rearrangement links TRBV7-3 to TRBJ1-1; possible D gene TRBD1, 6 bases. The CDR3 loop spans 14 amino acids. CDR1 is SGHTA, CDR2 FQGTGA, per germline. V dropped 0 bases and J dropped 5 bases, with 10 bases sitting between them. For the CDR3, the DNA is TGTGCCAGCAGCTTAACAGGGGGGGGTACTGAAGCTTTCTTT. Protein: CASSLTGGGTEAFF.

The sample holds many counts of this clonotype. V is TRBV7-2 and J is TRBJ2-7; 7 nucleotides agree with TRBD2. V shed 5 bases, J shed 0 bases, and the junction held 10 bases outside the gene matches. The CDR3 has 16 amino acids. Germline loops: CDR1 SGHTA, CDR2 FQGNSA. CDR3 in amino acids: CASSPIPLADSYEQYF. In nucleotides, the CDR3 is TGTGCCAGCAGCCCAATACCCCTAGCGGACTCCTACGAGCAGTACTTC.

This clonotype was seen a few times. The rearrangement joins TRBV6-8 to TRBJ2-3, with 13 bases that match TRBD2. CDR1 MNHGY and CDR2 SAAAGT come from the germline V gene. V was pared by 4 bases and J by 4 bases, with 5 bases of the junction left unmatched. The length of the CDR3 is 16 residues. The CDR3 coding sequence is TGTGCCAGCAGTTCCGGACTAGCGGGAGTACCAGATACGCAGTATTTT. Translated: CASSSGLAGVPDTQYF.